The entry below describes one T cell receptor (gamma chain). Its antigen is not known. The TRG library came from 150 to 200 ng of biopsy DNA amplified with LymphoTrack primers. TCRdb reprocessed the multiplex PCR reads using CATT. Of 2,000 to 3,000 gamma-chain clones in the sample, approximately 47% were seen once. This entry is derived from a study of intestinal T cells in coeliac disease. Broader study findings: Leave-one-out accuracy for TRG clustering was reportedly about 87%, training over 91%.

V trimming: 8 bases; J trimming: 1 base; junction bases outside the gene matches: 9. This CDR3 has 14 amino acids. Genomic DNA came from ten approximately 5-µm formalin-fixed paraffin-embedded scrolls per case. Sequencing was done on a sample of a duodenal biopsy. The chain recombines TRGV10 with TRGJ1 or TRGJ2. TRGV10 is an ORF; its function is uncertain. The sequence came from a human donor with celiac disease. In DNA form, the CDR3 reads TGTGCTGCGTGGGATTGGGTAAATTATTATAAGAAACTCTTT. It codes for CAAWDWVNYYKKLF.